This TCR beta chain was obtained from a study of blood T cell repertoires in COVID-19. As for the study in general: There were acute and convalescent COVID-19 samples, and they came from the United States, Italy and Spain. The analysed material was cDNA or gDNA that came from T cells, B-cell-depleted T cells, or PBMCs.

In this sample, this clone turned up once. Cohort placement rested on clinical history that participants reported themselves. Here immunoSEQ multiplex PCR was the method, and the copy in TCRdb shows in-frame clones only, minus some. The sample shows approximately 490,000 clones, approximately 91% of them seen only once. V was cut by 4 bases and J by 2 bases, with 10 bases left in between. Germline CDR1 and CDR2: SGHKS and YYEKEE (reference sequence). The CDR3 sequence is 15 residues long. The chain recombines TRBV5-5 with TRBJ2-6, with D hard to call. The clonotype originates from a woman aged 55-75 years who had recovered from COVID-19. The source material was PBMCs or T cells enriched from blood (not recorded which). CDR3 protein: CASSLRLPGANVLTF. CDR3 bases: TGTGCCAGCAGCCTGAGGCTCCCTGGGGCCAACGTCCTGACTTTC.